The 30 T cell receptor beta chains listed next were all sequenced from one sample in a study of molecular identifiers for immune sequencing clone quantification. TCRdb reprocessed the PCR reads with MiXCR, giving one entry per CDR3 protein. The sample gives fewer than 350,000 distinct CDR3 sequences, over 20% of which show up once; under 0.95% is in the top ten. Material for sequencing was naive CD8+ T cells from blood, with Jurkat cell RNA spiked in. Subset reported: FACS-sorted CD8+CD4-CCR7+CD45RA+ naive T cells. The origin of the receptors is a human donor in good health. Some libraries in this study had Jurkat cell RNA spiked in.

Concerning this clonotype itself: A much bigger clone sits one base away, suggesting this may be a read error. The J gene is TRBJ1-1, the V gene TRBV6-2 or TRBV6-3, with TRBD1 matching 9 bases. CDR1 and CDR2 from the germline V gene are MNHEY and SVGEGT. The CDR3 spans 16 residues. Trimming at V came to 5 bases and at J to 3 bases, leaving 10 bases not matched to a gene. CDR3 DNA: TGTGCCAGCAGTAACAGTGGACAGGGGAAGGACACTGAAGCTTTCTTT. It codes for CASSNSGQGKDTEAFF.

On this clonotype itself: A read error may explain this, as a much larger clone is one base away. The chain has TRBV6-1 and TRBJ2-7; weak D call: TRBD2 (6 bases). This CDR3 region has 15 residues. Germline values: CDR1 MNHNS, CDR2 SASEGT. The V gene lost 2 bases and the J gene lost 8 bases, with 19 bases spanning the gap. This CDR3 is CASSEPDLSSDKQYF. For the CDR3, the DNA is TGTGCCAGCAGTGAACCCGACCTTTCTAGCGACAAGCAGTACTTC.

This clonotype was counted many times. The CDR3 loop is CSVILAGVNTGELFF. Here the CDR3 DNA reads TGCAGCGTTATACTAGCGGGTGTTAACACCGGGGAGCTGTTTTTT. The V call is TRBV29-1, the J call TRBJ2-2, with 9 nucleotides matching TRBD2. From germline, CDR1 is SQVTM and CDR2 ANQGSEA. V lost 5 bases and J lost 2; bases outside the gene matches: 6. The CDR3 is 15 amino acids.

This clonotype was observed many times. The V and J genes are TRBV4-3 and TRBJ1-1; D might be TRBD1 (5 bases). From germline, CDR1 is LGHNA and CDR2 YSLEER. V lost 0 bases and J 0 bases, leaving 14 bases between the germline ends. There are 17 residues in the CDR3. The CDR3 region is CASSQDTVSRVNTEAFF. In DNA, the CDR3 is TGCGCCAGCAGCCAAGATACGGTGAGCAGGGTGAACACTGAAGCTTTCTTT.

This clonotype was observed many times. The chain couples TRBV25-1 to TRBJ2-7, with unresolved D. Germline assignment: CDR1 MGHDK and CDR2 SYGVNS. The CDR3 runs to 13 residues. The V end was cut by 3 bases, the J end by 3 bases, with 9 bases between. CDR3 residues: CASSDHYNYEQYF. The CDR3 DNA sequence: TGTGCCAGCAGTGATCATTATAACTACGAGCAGTACTTC.

This clonotype was detected a few times. The junction departs from germline at one end; a sequencing error may be responsible. The chain combines TRBV4-1 with TRBJ2-3, with 8 bases lining up with TRBD1. The CDR3 has 14 amino acids. Germline V gene data show CDR1 as MGHRA and CDR2 as YSYEKL. The CDR3 region has the DNA TGCGCCGGCAGCCAAGGACAGGGTTTAGATACGCAGTATTTT. Amino acid sequence: CAGSQGQGLDTQYF.

The rearrangement links TRBV29-1 to TRBJ2-7; 13 bases are a match to TRBD2. Looked up from germline, CDR1 is SQVTM and CDR2 is ANQGSEA. V was clipped by 5 bases and J by 3 bases; unmatched bases: 7. This CDR3 is built from 15 residues. DNA for the CDR3: TGCAGCGTTCTACGGGGACTAGCGGGATTCTACGAGCAGTACTTC. This sequence encodes CSVLRGLAGFYEQYF.

The chain employs TRBV4-1 and TRBJ1-5; no clear D. In germline, CDR1 is MGHRA, CDR2 YSYEKL. V dropped 0 bases and J dropped 2 bases, with 8 bases sitting between them. This CDR3 has 15 residues. The CDR3 protein is CASSQEDSGNQPQHF. The DNA of the CDR3 is TGCGCCAGCAGCCAAGAGGACTCCGGCAATCAGCCCCAGCATTTT.

This clonotype has ten or more counts. The genes are TRBV7-9 and TRBJ2-3; the D gene is possibly TRBD2 (5 bases). Germline CDR1 SEHNR, CDR2 FQNEAQ (reference sequence). The CDR3 length is 13 residues. V gave up 5 bases and J gave up 2 bases, with 8 bases separating them. CDR3 bases: TGTGCCAGCAGCCCCCGGGACACAGATACGCAGTATTTT. Translated: CASSPRDTDTQYF. The complete variable domain, with remaining parts taken from reference TRBV7-9 and TRBJ2-3, reads DTGVSQNPRHKITKRGQNVTFRCDPISEHNRLYWYRQTLGQGPEFLTYFQNEAQLEKSRLLSDRFSAERPKGSFSTLEIQRTEQGDSAMYLCASSPRDTDTQYFGPGTRLTVL.

This clonotype was seen ten or more times. CDR3 loop: CASSFRLAENTEAFF. The CDR3 DNA is TGTGCCAGCAGCTTTCGTTTGGCAGAGAACACTGAAGCTTTCTTT. The chain uses TRBV7-9 and TRBJ1-1; D not resolved. The CDR3 length is 15 residues. Looked up from germline, CDR1 is SEHNR and CDR2 is FQNEAQ (reference sequence). The V gene lost 3 bases and the J gene lost 1 base, with 12 bases spanning the gap.

In its sample, this clonotype was seen a few times. A single base separates this from a much larger clone, so it may be a read error. This rearrangement joins TRBV7-8 to TRBJ1-1; D unresolved. V lost 3 bases and J lost 4, with 15 bases in between. There are 15 residues in the CDR3. Germline lookup yields CDR1 SGHVS and CDR2 FQNEAQ. The CDR3 DNA follows: TGTGCCAGCAGCTTTTCCCCTACATGGAGCACTGAAGCTTTCTTT. Encoded protein: CASSFSPTWSTEAFF.

This clonotype has ten or more counts. The V call is TRBV29-1, the J call TRBJ2-1; 7 nucleotides align to TRBD1. The V gene end was trimmed by 3 bases and the J gene end by 5 bases; junction bases not matched to a gene: 7. Germline values: CDR1 SQVTM, CDR2 ANQGSEA. The CDR3 contains 14 residues. The CDR3 DNA reads as TGCAGCGTTGAGATCGGGACAGCTAACAATGAGCAGTTCTTC. It codes for CSVEIGTANNEQFF.

This clonotype was observed many times. The chain combines TRBV6-1 with TRBJ2-6, with no clear D. V dropped 0 bases and J dropped 2 bases, with 14 bases sitting between them. Germline CDR1 MNHNS, CDR2 SASEGT. This CDR3 contains 18 residues. The CDR3 region has the DNA TGTGCCAGCAGTGAAGCTGTGGGGTTGTGGGCTGGGGCCAACGTCCTGACTTTC. This encodes CASSEAVGLWAGANVLTF.

This clonotype was seen once. With a much larger clone just one base away, this may be a read error. The V gene is TRBV6-2 or TRBV6-3, the J gene TRBJ2-1, with D possibly matching TRBD2 (5 bases). Trimming pared 1 base from V and 15 bases from J, leaving 16 bases between. This CDR3 is 13 amino acids long. CDR1 and CDR2 (germline): MNHEY, SVGEGT. CDR3 sequence: CASSYLTSPPGFF. The CDR3 nucleotides are TGTGCCAGCAGTTACTTAACTAGTCCTCCAGGGTTCTTC.

This clonotype came up once. Given a much more abundant clone one base away, this may be a read error. J is TRBJ2-7 and V is TRBV7-6, with D possibly matching TRBD2 (6 bases). This CDR3 spans 17 amino acids. CDR1 and CDR2 (germline): SGHVS, FNYEAQ. Trimming removed 1 base at V and 0 bases at J, with 16 bases between. CDR3 sequence (DNA): TGTGCCAGCAGCTTAGTCGCTAGCGAGGGATTCTCCTACGAGCAGTACTTC. Its translation: CASSLVASEGFSYEQYF.

This clonotype has only a few counts. The V gene is TRBV10-2, the J gene TRBJ2-5, with D possibly matching TRBD1 (6 bases). This CDR3 contains 13 residues. The germline CDR1 and CDR2 sequences are WSHSY and SAAADI. Trimming left V 2 bases short and J 4 bases short, with 8 bases between. CDR3 bases: TGCGCCAGCAGTGAGGGACAGTTAGAGACCCAGTACTTC. It translates to CASSEGQLETQYF.

The V call is TRBV7-9, the J call TRBJ2-6; D not certain. Per germline, CDR1 SEHNR and CDR2 FQNEAQ (reference sequence). Trimming shortened V by 7 bases and J by 0 bases, and 16 bases separated the two germline ends. The CDR3 is 17 residues long. In nucleotides, the CDR3 is TGTGCCAGCAACGACTCCGACGGAGACTCTGGGGCCAACGTCCTGACTTTC. Translation: CASNDSDGDSGANVLTF.

This chain links TRBV12-3 or TRBV12-4 with TRBJ2-2, with D possibly being TRBD1 (6 bases). This CDR3 region has 15 residues. Between the trimmed V and J ends, which lost 6 bases and 0 bases, there was a span of 11 bases. Written as DNA, the CDR3 is TGTGCCAGCAGAACAGGGAAACCGAACACCGGGGAGCTGTTTTTT. Its translation is CASRTGKPNTGELFF.

This clonotype was observed many times. The V and J genes are TRBV19 and TRBJ1-1; TRBD1 might be the D (5 bases). V lost 1 base and J lost 3, with 9 bases in between. The CDR3 has 14 amino acids. Germline values: CDR1 LNHDA, CDR2 SQIVND (reference sequence). CDR3 in amino acids: CASSIGDSDTEAFF. The CDR3 DNA is TGTGCCAGTAGTATAGGAGACAGCGACACTGAAGCTTTCTTT.

As concerns this clonotype: One base away lies a much larger clone, so this may be a sequencing read error. The CDR3 ends on some other residue instead of the conserved phenylalanine or tryptophan, so this is likely a read error. This chain uses TRBV6-5 with TRBJ2-3; D gene uncertain. V lost 5 bases and J lost 0, with 9 bases in between. Germline lookup yields CDR1 MNHEY and CDR2 SVGAGI. The CDR3 is 14 amino acids. CDR3 nucleotides: TGTGCCAGCAGTCGGACCTCTAGCACAGATACGCAGTATGTT. Translating it yields CASSRTSSTDTQYV.

The sample holds many counts of this clonotype. The gene calls are TRBV2 and TRBJ2-3; 13 positions agree with TRBD2. CDR3 length equals 15 residues. In germline, CDR1 is SNHLY, CDR2 FYNNEI. V dropped 10 bases and J dropped 6; count of bases not matched to a gene: 10. CDR3 loop: CATTGTSGVSDTQYF. Written as DNA, the CDR3 is TGTGCCACGACCGGGACTAGCGGGGTGTCGGATACGCAGTATTTT.

Many counts were recorded for this clonotype. The V and J genes are TRBV7-9 and TRBJ1-1, with TRBD1 identical over 9 bases. Germline CDR1 reads SEHNR; CDR2 reads FQNEAQ (reference sequence). Trimming at V came to 5 bases and at J to 4 bases, leaving 8 bases not matched to a gene. The CDR3 contains 15 residues. CDR3 amino acids: CASSATGGVTTEAFF. In DNA form, the CDR3 reads TGTGCCAGCAGCGCCACAGGGGGCGTGACCACTGAAGCTTTCTTT.

Many counts were recorded for this clonotype. CDR3 sequence reads: CASSLSSVGDTQYF. CDR3 bases: TGTGCCAGCAGCTTAAGCTCGGTCGGAGATACGCAGTATTTT. The chain has TRBV7-9 and TRBJ2-3; D is ambiguous. The CDR3 contains 14 residues. Germline V CDR1 and CDR2: SEHNR, FQNEAQ (reference sequence). Trimming took off 2 bases at V and 5 bases at J, with 11 bases between the two ends.

In this sample, this clonotype turned up once. This may be a read error: a much more frequent sequence differs by one nucleotide. This chain's CDR3 is CASSPRDRALDSGANALTF. CDR3 coding DNA: TGTGCCAGCAGCCCCCGCGACAGGGCCCTAGACTCTGGGGCCAACGCCCTGACTTTC. The V call is TRBV9, the J call TRBJ2-6, with 7 bases aligning to TRBD1. Germline assignment: CDR1 SGDLS and CDR2 YYNGEE. CDR3 size: 19 residues.

The sample holds a few counts of this clonotype. The gene calls are TRBV6-5 and TRBJ2-1, with 7 bases identical to TRBD1. V lost 5 bases to trimming and J lost 5 bases; unmatched junction nucleotides: 9. The CDR3 totals 15 residues. CDR1 and CDR2 (germline): MNHEY, SVGAGI. This chain's CDR3 is CASSPPRTGHNEQFF. The CDR3 region has the DNA TGTGCCAGCAGTCCCCCACGGACAGGTCACAATGAGCAGTTCTTC.

On this clonotype itself: A read error may be the cause here, since a much bigger clone is one base away. V and J are TRBV29-1 and TRBJ2-7, with D perhaps TRBD2 (6 bases). In germline, CDR1 is SQVTM, CDR2 ANQGSEA. Trimming took off 6 bases at V and 4 bases at J, with 16 bases between the two ends. This CDR3 region has 13 residues. CDR3 nucleotides: TGCAGCGTGATAGCGGAGACTCCGTACGAGCAGTACTTC. Its translation is CSVIAETPYEQYF.

This clonotype was counted many times. V gene TRBV7-9 combines with J gene TRBJ1-4; 7 positions match TRBD1. The CDR3 spans 20 residues. After removal of 4 bases from V and 0 bases from J, the junction contained 17 bases not matched to a gene. Per germline, CDR1 SEHNR and CDR2 FQNEAQ (reference sequence). CDR3 sequence reads: CASSWSIWDRQFATNEKLFF. CDR3 nucleotide sequence: TGTGCCAGCAGCTGGAGTATTTGGGACAGACAATTTGCAACTAATGAAAAACTGTTTTTT.

This clonotype has a count of ten or more. J is TRBJ2-2 and V is TRBV24-1, with 10 bases aligning to TRBD1. Unmatched junction bases numbered 4, after V lost 4 bases and J lost 3 bases. In germline, CDR1 is KGHDR, CDR2 SFDVKD. The CDR3 is 16 amino acids. The CDR3 sequence: CATSDPGTGDTGELFF. The CDR3 nucleotides read TGTGCCACCAGTGACCCCGGGACAGGGGACACCGGGGAGCTGTTTTTT.

This clonotype was observed a few times. V usage is TRBV13 and J usage is TRBJ2-2; D unclear. Per germline, CDR1 PRHDT and CDR2 FYEKMQ (reference sequence). V was trimmed by 0 bases and J by 7 bases, leaving 6 bases between them. There are 13 residues in the CDR3. The CDR3: CASSLGTRGELFF. As DNA, the CDR3 is TGTGCCAGCAGCTTAGGAACACGCGGGGAGCTGTTTTTT.

This clonotype was seen at least ten times. The genes are TRBV13 and TRBJ2-3; 10 nucleotides align to TRBD2. The CDR3 covers 18 residues. The junction had 10 bases not matched to a gene; V was cut back by 4 bases and J by 0 bases. Germline loops: CDR1 PRHDT, CDR2 FYEKMQ (reference sequence). The chain's CDR3 is CASSSDPGLAESTDTQYF. In nucleotides, the CDR3 is TGTGCCAGCAGCTCTGACCCTGGACTAGCGGAGAGCACAGATACGCAGTATTTT.